What follows describes a single T cell receptor (beta chain). The assay was immunoSEQ multiplex PCR, and TCRdb's table has in-frame clones only and misses some. Of roughly 110,000 clones listed, 85% to 95% were seen once; the top ten hold less than 0.9%. V dropped 6 bases and J dropped 4 bases, with 14 bases sitting between them. CDR1 and CDR2 from the germline V gene are MNHNS and SASEGT. The CDR3 sequence is 14 residues long. This sample is drawn from a study of T cell changes during pregnancy in multiple sclerosis. This clonotype originated in a female donor in good health, enrolled as a control in a pregnancy study. The material sequenced was peripheral blood, taken in the third trimester of pregnancy. The chain couples TRBV6-1 to TRBJ2-3, with a weak D call TRBD2 (7 bases). In DNA form, the CDR3 reads TGTGCCAGCAGGAGGGGGGGGGAGGCAGATACGCAGTATTTT. Protein: CASRRGGEADTQYF.